This section outlines one TCR beta chain sequence together with its context. The sample belongs to a study of T cell responses to AZD1222 COVID-19 vaccine. Generated by immunoSEQ multiplex PCR, the TCRdb table keeps only in-frame clones and is missing some. The sample lists under 200,000 clones, 75% to 95% seen once, with 4.4% in the top ten. The germline CDR1 and CDR2 sequences are SGHTA and FQGTGA. This CDR3 has 14 residues. Trimming pared 5 bases from V and 2 bases from J, leaving 13 bases between. This receptor was taken from an adult in good health. The rearrangement joins TRBV7-3 to TRBJ2-7; TRBD1 is a possible D gene (6 bases). The source material was peripheral blood, sampled on day 0 of AZD1222 vaccination. Written as DNA, the CDR3 is TGTGCCAGCAGCCCATCAGGGGCAGCCTACGAGCAGTACTTC. This codes for CASSPSGAAYEQYF.